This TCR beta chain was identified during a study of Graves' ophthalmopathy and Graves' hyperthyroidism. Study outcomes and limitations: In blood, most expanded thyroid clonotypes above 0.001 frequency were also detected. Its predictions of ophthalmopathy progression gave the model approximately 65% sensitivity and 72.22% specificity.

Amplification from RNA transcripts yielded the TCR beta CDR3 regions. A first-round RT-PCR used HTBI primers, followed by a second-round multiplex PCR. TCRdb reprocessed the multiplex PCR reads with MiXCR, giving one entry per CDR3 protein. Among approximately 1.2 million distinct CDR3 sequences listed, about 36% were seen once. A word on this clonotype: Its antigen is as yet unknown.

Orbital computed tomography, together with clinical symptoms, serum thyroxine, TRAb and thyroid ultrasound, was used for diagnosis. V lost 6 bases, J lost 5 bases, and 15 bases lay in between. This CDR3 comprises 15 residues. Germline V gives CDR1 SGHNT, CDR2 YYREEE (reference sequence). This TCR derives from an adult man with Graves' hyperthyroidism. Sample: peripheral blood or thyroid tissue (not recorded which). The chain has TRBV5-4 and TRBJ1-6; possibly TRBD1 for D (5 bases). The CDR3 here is CASTWEGPHNSPLHF. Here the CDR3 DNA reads TGTGCCAGCACCTGGGAGGGACCTCATAATTCACCCCTCCACTTT.